Listed below are T cell receptor beta chains from one sample, sequenced in a study of T cells after yellow fever vaccination. TCRdb re-called the 5' RACE reads with MiXCR, one entry per CDR3 protein. The data show a few hundred thousand distinct CDR3 sequences, 8.7% seen once. The source material was PBMCs, sampled on the day of the first yellow fever vaccination. The origin of the receptors is a man aged 18 to 29 who received the YFV17D yellow fever vaccine. The CDR3 runs from the conserved cysteine through the conserved F or W. Each record gives: clone size, V gene, CDR3 length, D gene, J gene, CDR3 DNA, CDR3 protein. The D gene is left open where the match is weak. For some rows the clone size is stated as once, few or many, or as a class when expanded; others skip it.

clone_size: few; v_call: TRBV5-4; cdr3_length: 15; d_call: TRBD2; j_call: TRBJ2-1; cdr3_nt: TGTGCCAGCAGCTTGACTAGCGGACAATACAATGAGCAGTTCTTC; cdr3_aa: CASSLTSGQYNEQFF
clone_size: few; v_call: TRBV6-1; cdr3_length: 16; d_call: .; j_call: TRBJ1-4; cdr3_nt: TGTGCCAGCAGCTCACAAAGCCGGACGATTAATGAAAAACTGTTTTTT; cdr3_aa: CASSSQSRTINEKLFF
clone_size: .; v_call: TRBV18; cdr3_length: 14; d_call: .; j_call: TRBJ2-1; cdr3_nt: TGTGCCAGCTCACCAAGGGCATACACGGATGAGCAGTTCTTC; cdr3_aa: CASSPRAYTDEQFF
clone_size: many; v_call: TRBV5-6; cdr3_length: 13; d_call: .; j_call: TRBJ2-7; cdr3_nt: TGTGCCAGCAGCTTGGGAGAGAACTACGAGCAGTACTTC; cdr3_aa: CASSLGENYEQYF
clone_size: .; v_call: TRBV7-2; cdr3_length: 16; d_call: .; j_call: TRBJ2-7; cdr3_nt: TGTGCCAGCAGCTTGGGGGGGCAGGGGCTCCCCTACGAGCAGTACTTC; cdr3_aa: CASSLGGQGLPYEQYF
clone_size: .; v_call: TRBV10-2; cdr3_length: 11; d_call: .; j_call: TRBJ1-4; cdr3_nt: TGCGCCAGCAGTAGCGCGACAAAACTGTTTTTT; cdr3_aa: CASSSATKLFF
clone_size: .; v_call: TRBV13; cdr3_length: 11; d_call: TRBD2; j_call: TRBJ2-7; cdr3_nt: TGTGCCAGCGGGGGGGACTACGAGCAGTACTTC; cdr3_aa: CASGGDYEQYF
clone_size: few; v_call: TRBV10-3; cdr3_length: 14; d_call: TRBD1; j_call: TRBJ1-2; cdr3_nt: TGTGCCATCAGTGAGAATGGACAGGGGGACGGCGCATTCTTC; cdr3_aa: CAISENGQGDGAFF
clone_size: few; v_call: TRBV6-1; cdr3_length: 15; d_call: .; j_call: TRBJ1-3; cdr3_nt: TGTGCCAGCAGGGAGAGGGGGGCCTCTGGAAACACCATATATTTT; cdr3_aa: CASRERGASGNTIYF
clone_size: few; v_call: TRBV4-3; cdr3_length: 15; d_call: TRBD1; j_call: TRBJ2-5; cdr3_nt: TGCGCCAGCAGCCGGACAGGGGGCGGTCAAGAGACCCAGTACTTC; cdr3_aa: CASSRTGGGQETQYF
clone_size: many; v_call: TRBV4-2; cdr3_length: 17; d_call: TRBD2; j_call: TRBJ2-3; cdr3_nt: TGTGCCAGCAGCCAAGTGCGTCTAGCGGACAACACAGATACGCAGTATTTT; cdr3_aa: CASSQVRLADNTDTQYF
clone_size: many; v_call: TRBV7-8; cdr3_length: 13; d_call: .; j_call: TRBJ1-1; cdr3_nt: TGTGCCAGCAGCAGCGGGCTCCTCGCGAGGGCTTTCTTT; cdr3_aa: CASSSGLLARAFF
clone_size: few; v_call: TRBV29-1; cdr3_length: 12; d_call: .; j_call: TRBJ2-1; cdr3_nt: TGCAGCGTTGTCGTCAGCTTAAATGAGCAGTTCTTC; cdr3_aa: CSVVVSLNEQFF
clone_size: .; v_call: TRBV12-3/TRBV12-4; cdr3_length: 16; d_call: .; j_call: TRBJ1-3; cdr3_nt: TGTGCCAGCAGTTTTGGAGTCCTCAGCTCTGGAAACACCATATATTTT; cdr3_aa: CASSFGVLSSGNTIYF
clone_size: many; v_call: TRBV7-2; cdr3_length: 14; d_call: TRBD1; j_call: TRBJ1-1; cdr3_nt: TGTGCCAGCAGCTCAACAGGGGGCCTCACTGAAGCTTTCTTT; cdr3_aa: CASSSTGGLTEAFF
clone_size: few; v_call: TRBV20-1; cdr3_length: 15; d_call: TRBD2; j_call: TRBJ2-1; cdr3_nt: TGCAGTGCTAGAGAAGGGGTTAGGACTAGCGGTGAGCAGTTCTTC; cdr3_aa: CSAREGVRTSGEQFF
clone_size: .; v_call: TRBV7-2; cdr3_length: 14; d_call: .; j_call: TRBJ2-2; cdr3_nt: TGTGCCAGCAGCCAGGGACTCAACACCGGGGAGCTGTTTTTT; cdr3_aa: CASSQGLNTGELFF
clone_size: many; v_call: TRBV10-3; cdr3_length: 14; d_call: TRBD1; j_call: TRBJ1-1; cdr3_nt: TGTGCCATCAGCGCCGACGCAGGGGGTACTGAAGCTTTCTTT; cdr3_aa: CAISADAGGTEAFF
clone_size: many; v_call: TRBV5-1; cdr3_length: 14; d_call: .; j_call: TRBJ2-2; cdr3_nt: TGCGCCAGCATGCGGGGATCGAACACCGGGGAGCTGTTTTTT; cdr3_aa: CASMRGSNTGELFF